The 24 T cell receptor beta chains below all came from one sample that was sequenced in a study of beta chain features in type 1 diabetes. Every isolated RNA sample was fully reverse transcribed, so sequencing captured expressed TCRB transcripts. Generated by immunoSEQ multiplex PCR, the TCRdb table keeps only in-frame clones and is missing some. Of a few hundred thousand clones in the sample, 20% to 25% were seen once. Study-wide results and caveats: Across all four CD4+ subsets, people with type 1 diabetes showed modestly shorter TCRB CDR3s.

These TCRs' antigens remain unknown. Source material: naive CD4+ T cells from blood. The receptors derive from a woman aged 25 to 45 with type 1 diabetes.

The chain uses TRBV15 and TRBJ2-3; D call uncertain. The V end lost 0 bases, the J end lost 9 bases, and 10 bases lay between the germline ends. The CDR3 spans 13 residues. Germline values: CDR1 LNHNV, CDR2 YYDKDF (reference sequence). CDR3 nucleotides: TGTGCCACCAGCAGAGATGTTGAGGAAACGCAGTATTTT. This translates into CATSRDVEETQYF.

This clone was picked up a small number of times. The genes are TRBV20-1 and TRBJ2-1, with no clear D. The CDR3 is 10 residues long. CDR1 is DFQATT and CDR2 is SNEGSKA in the germline V gene (reference sequence). The V gene lost 6 bases and the J gene lost 4 bases, with 4 bases spanning the gap. This chain's CDR3 is CSAEYNEQFF. The CDR3, as DNA: TGCAGTGCCGAGTACAATGAGCAGTTCTTC.

V usage is TRBV29-1 and J usage is TRBJ2-5; 7 bases match TRBD1. The CDR3 covers 13 residues. Germline CDR1 is SQVTM and CDR2 is ANQGSEA. Trimming took 8 bases from V and 5 from J; bases not matched to a gene: 11. CDR3 coding DNA: TGCAGCCAGGGACAGTCGGGCGGGGAGACCCAGTACTTC. Protein sequence: CSQGQSGGETQYF.

This clone was counted a few times. The chain combines TRBV4-1 with TRBJ1-1; 8 nucleotides match TRBD1. Per germline, CDR1 MGHRA and CDR2 YSYEKL. The junction had 5 bases not matched to a gene; V was cut back by 1 base and J by 4 bases. There are 15 residues in the CDR3. DNA for the CDR3: TGCGCCAGCAGCCAAGCCCCAGACAGGGGCACTGAAGCTTTCTTT. The encoded protein is CASSQAPDRGTEAFF.

The CDR3 loop reads CASSLEPSPLFF. CDR3 sequence (DNA): TGTGCCAGCAGCTTAGAACCTAGCCCCCTTTTCTTC. The gene calls are TRBV11-2 and TRBJ2-1, with a possible D match to TRBD2 (5 bases). Germline V gene data show CDR1 as SGHAT and CDR2 as FQNNGV. This CDR3 comprises 12 residues. Trimming removed 0 bases from V and 16 bases from J, with 13 bases in between.

The chain uses TRBV5-1 and TRBJ2-4, with a weak D call TRBD2 (6 bases). The CDR3 runs to 20 residues. V gave up 4 bases and J gave up 1 base, with 27 bases separating them. The V gene's germline CDR1 is SGHRS and CDR2 YFSETQ. In DNA form, the CDR3 reads TGCGCCAGCAGCGCAGCGACCGGGTATCTAGGGACTTTCGCCAAAAACATTCAGTACTTC. Translated, it gives CASSAATGYLGTFAKNIQYF. Full variable domain (rest looked up from reference TRBV5-1 and TRBJ2-4): KAGVTQTPRYLIKTRGQQVTLSCSPISGHRSVSWYQQTPGQGLQFLFEYFSETQRNKGNFPGRFSGRQFSNSRSEMNVSTLELGDSALYLCASSAATGYLGTFAKNIQYFGAGTRLSVL.

The rearrangement joins TRBV7-3 to TRBJ2-1, with TRBD1 matching 12 bases. The CDR3 runs to 15 residues. Germline V gene sequence: CDR1 SGHTA, CDR2 FQGTGA. V lost 5 bases and J lost 7; bases outside the gene matches: 6. Here the CDR3 reads CASSRPGQGANEQFF. For the CDR3, the DNA is TGTGCCAGCAGCAGACCGGGACAGGGGGCGAATGAGCAGTTCTTC.

This clone has a handful of counts. The chain employs TRBV6-5 and TRBJ2-3; TRBD2 matches 11 bases. CDR3 length equals 15 residues. The trim removed 5 bases at V and 3 bases at J, leaving 4 bases unmatched. CDR1 and CDR2 from the germline V gene are MNHEY and SVGAGI. CDR3 bases: TGTGCCAGCAGTACGACTAGCGGGAAGACAGATACGCAGTATTTT. This sequence encodes CASSTTSGKTDTQYF.

This clone appeared a few times. The chain carries TRBV18 and TRBJ1-1, with D perhaps TRBD1 (6 bases). The CDR3 length is 13 residues. Deletions cut 3 bases from V and 7 bases from J, with 12 bases between. Germline lookup yields CDR1 KGHSH and CDR2 LQKENI. CDR3 amino acids: CASSPQGRFEAFF. In DNA form, the CDR3 reads TGTGCCAGCTCACCCCAGGGGCGATTTGAAGCTTTCTTT. The entire variable domain, with the rest obtained from reference TRBV18 and TRBJ1-1, is as follows: NAGVMQNPRHLVRRRGQEARLRCSPMKGHSHVYWYRQLPEEGLKFMVYLQKENIIDESGMPKERFSAEFPKEGPSILRIQQVVRGDSAAYFCASSPQGRFEAFFGQGTRLTVV.

V is TRBV4-1 and J is TRBJ1-1; no reliable D call. The V and J ends lost 0 bases and 10 bases respectively, with 9 bases between them. The CDR3 is made up of 12 amino acids. The germline V gene encodes CDR1 MGHRA and CDR2 YSYEKL. The CDR3 DNA follows: TGCGCCAGCAGCCAAGAATCCCTTCCAGCTTTCTTT. Amino acid sequence: CASSQESLPAFF.

This clone was counted only a few times. V usage is TRBV27 and J usage is TRBJ2-7, with 8 positions matching TRBD1. Germline lookup yields CDR1 MNHEY and CDR2 SMNVEV (reference sequence). The V gene end was trimmed by 3 bases and the J gene end by 4 bases; junction bases not matched to a gene: 5. The length of the CDR3 is 14 residues. The CDR3 bases are TGTGCCAGCAGTTTCCAGGGGGCAGCATACGAGCAGTACTTC. Encoded protein: CASSFQGAAYEQYF.

This chain joins TRBV25-1 and TRBJ1-2, with TRBD1 matching over 7 bases. The CDR3 totals 15 residues. J was trimmed by 5 bases and V by 3 bases; bases with no gene match: 9. Germline assignment: CDR1 MGHDK and CDR2 SYGVNS. The CDR3 nucleotides are TGTGCCAGCAGTGAGGTAGGGGGCGCGGTGTATGGCTACACCTTC. Protein product: CASSEVGGAVYGYTF.

A few counts support this clone. J is TRBJ2-1 and V is TRBV4-1; 12 positions agree with TRBD2. Per germline, CDR1 MGHRA and CDR2 YSYEKL. J gave up 9 bases and V 1 base, and 7 bases lay outside the gene matches. The CDR3 has 16 residues. The CDR3 nucleotides read TGCGCCAGCAGCCAAGGGCTAGCGGGAGGGCCGGGTGAGCAGTTCTTC. Translation gives CASSQGLAGGPGEQFF.

The rearrangement uses TRBV28 and TRBJ2-5; 7 bases match TRBD1. The CDR3 is 13 residues long. V lost 4 bases and J lost 4; bases outside the gene matches: 3. CDR1 is MDHEN, CDR2 SYDVKM, per germline. This CDR3 reads CASSSQGVETQYF. The CDR3 bases are TGTGCCAGCAGTTCTCAGGGGGTAGAGACCCAGTACTTC. The whole variable domain, filled in from reference TRBV28 and TRBJ2-5, reads DVKVTQSSRYLVKRTGEKVFLECVQDMDHENMFWYRQDPGLGLRLIYFSYDVKMKEKGDIPEGYSVSREKKERFSLILESASTNQTSMYLCASSSQGVETQYFGPGTRLLVL.

This sequence joins TRBV29-1 and TRBJ2-2, with D perhaps TRBD2 (6 bases). Germline-derived CDR1 and CDR2 are SQVTM and ANQGSEA. CDR3 length equals 14 residues. V was shortened by 6 bases and J by 0 bases, with 11 bases between the two germline ends. The CDR3 DNA is TGCAGCGTCCTTAGCGGTTCGAACACCGGGGAGCTGTTTTTT. This translates into CSVLSGSNTGELFF.

This clone was seen only a few times. The rearrangement uses TRBV5-6 and TRBJ1-5, with TRBD1 identical over 10 bases. The V and J ends lost 2 bases and 5 bases, in that order; junction bases with no gene match: 7. The CDR3 extends over 16 amino acids. Germline-derived CDR1 and CDR2 are SGHDT and YYEEEE. The CDR3 DNA is TGTGCCAGCAGCTTTCGACAGGGGGCGAATTATCAGCCCCAGCATTTT. Encoded protein: CASSFRQGANYQPQHF.

The rearrangement uses TRBV9 and TRBJ1-1, with a possible D match to TRBD1 (6 bases). This CDR3 comprises 15 residues. Germline CDR1 reads SGDLS; CDR2 reads YYNGEE. The germline V and J ends were trimmed by 4 bases and 0 bases, with 13 bases remaining between them. CDR3 protein: CASSPRQAVNTEAFF. In DNA form, the CDR3 reads TGTGCCAGCAGCCCCCGACAGGCTGTGAACACTGAAGCTTTCTTT.

The chain uses TRBV9 and TRBJ2-6; perhaps TRBD2 as D (5 bases). V was shortened by 3 bases and J by 3 bases, with 7 bases between the two germline ends. Germline CDR1 SGDLS, CDR2 YYNGEE. The CDR3 extends over 14 amino acids. CDR3 sequence (DNA): TGTGCCAGCAGCGCTAGCAATGGGGCCAACGTCCTGACTTTC. Amino acid sequence: CASSASNGANVLTF.

This clone was picked up a small number of times. The chain links TRBV6-1 to TRBJ1-1; the match to TRBD1 covers 9 bases. The CDR3 runs to 14 residues. In germline, CDR1 is MNHNS, CDR2 SASEGT. V shed 2 bases, J shed 5 bases, and the junction held 3 bases outside the gene matches. The CDR3 loop reads CASSELDRGTEAFF. The CDR3 DNA reads as TGTGCCAGCAGTGAATTGGACAGGGGAACTGAAGCTTTCTTT.

This clone was seen a few times. The chain couples TRBV7-2 to TRBJ1-5; tentative D call: TRBD1 (6 bases). The CDR3 length is 16 residues. Between the trimmed V and J ends, which lost 4 bases and 2 bases, there was a span of 15 bases. Germline-derived CDR1 and CDR2 are SGHTA and FQGNSA. The CDR3 reads CASSSGGAPGNQPQHF. The CDR3 nucleotides are TGTGCCAGCAGCTCGGGGGGGGCGCCGGGCAATCAGCCCCAGCATTTT.

This chain uses TRBV5-1 with TRBJ2-5; TRBD1 might be the D (6 bases). Trimming took 1 base from V and 0 from J, leaving 7 bases between them. The CDR3 runs to 14 residues. Per the germline V gene, CDR1 is SGHRS and CDR2 is YFSETQ. CDR3 sequence: CASSLTGYQETQYF. As DNA, the CDR3 is TGCGCCAGCAGCTTGACAGGGTACCAAGAGACCCAGTACTTC.

The chain combines TRBV5-1 with TRBJ2-7, with 10 bases matching TRBD2. Germline V gene sequence: CDR1 SGHRS, CDR2 YFSETQ. The trim removed 0 bases at V and 0 bases at J, leaving 3 bases unmatched. This CDR3 contains 16 residues. The DNA of the CDR3 is TGCGCCAGCAGCTTGGCCCCTAGCGGGAGCTCCTACGAGCAGTACTTC. It codes for CASSLAPSGSSYEQYF.

This clone was detected a few times. This sequence joins TRBV19 and TRBJ1-5; 7 bases map to TRBD1. V gave up 6 bases and J gave up 8 bases; unmatched junction bases: 13. CDR1 is LNHDA, CDR2 SQIVND, per germline (reference sequence). This CDR3 is built from 15 residues. The CDR3 is CASRDRVAPVEPQHF. The DNA of the CDR3 is TGTGCCAGTAGAGACAGGGTAGCCCCCGTGGAGCCCCAGCATTTT.

J is TRBJ2-1 and V is TRBV30; 10 nucleotides agree with TRBD2. CDR1 is GTSNPN and CDR2 is SVGIG in the germline V gene (reference sequence). This CDR3 has 14 residues. The trim removed 2 bases at V and 4 bases at J, leaving 2 bases unmatched. CDR3 region: CAWSILAGYNEQFF. CDR3 DNA sequence: TGTGCCTGGAGTATACTAGCGGGATACAATGAGCAGTTCTTC.